This is a list of T cell receptor beta chains from one sample in a study of blood T cell repertoires in COVID-19. The data were produced by immunoSEQ multiplex PCR, yet TCRdb's version contains in-frame clones alone and is incomplete. The sample lists about 120,000 clones; 90% were seen once. The specimen sequenced was peripheral blood. All receptors come from an older woman with COVID-19, enrolled during active disease. CDR3s include the opening cysteine and the closing phenylalanine or tryptophan. Fields, in order: J gene, V gene, D gene, clone size, CDR3 DNA, CDR3 protein. A D gene is named only where the DNA matches it firmly. Expanded clones get a size class; other rows say once, few or many, or leave the size out.

J: TRBJ2-7
V: TRBV5-6
D: TRBD1
size: NA
DNA: TGTGCCAGCAGCTCAGGGACAGGTGCCAACTCCTACGAGCAGTACTTC
CDR3: CASSSGTGANSYEQYF

J: TRBJ2-1
V: TRBV3-1/TRBV3-2
D: NA
size: NA
DNA: TGTGCCAGCAGCCCGTCGAAACTGAATGAGCAGTTCTTC
CDR3: CASSPSKLNEQFF

J: TRBJ2-7
V: TRBV7-3
D: NA
size: NA
DNA: TGTGCCAGCAGCTTAACTGGTTCGGTCGAGCAGTACTTC
CDR3: CASSLTGSVEQYF

J: TRBJ2-1
V: TRBV19
D: NA
size: NA
DNA: TGTGCCAGTAAACCTGGGGAAGGGGGATACAATGAGCAGTTCTTC
CDR3: CASKPGEGGYNEQFF

J: TRBJ1-2
V: TRBV14
D: TRBD1
size: NA
DNA: TGTGCCAGCAGCCGGGACAGGGTTCAAGGCTACACCTTC
CDR3: CASSRDRVQGYTF

J: TRBJ1-6
V: TRBV7-3
D: NA
size: NA
DNA: TGTGCCAGCAGCTTAGGGAGGGTTAGGTATAATTCACCCCTCCACTTT
CDR3: CASSLGRVRYNSPLHF

J: TRBJ2-3
V: TRBV11-2
D: NA
size: NA
DNA: TGTGCCAGCAGCTTCGGGGTCAGGGGAACAGATACGCAGTATTTT
CDR3: CASSFGVRGTDTQYF

J: TRBJ1-1
V: TRBV6-5
D: TRBD1
size: NA
DNA: TGTGCCAGCAGCCTAGACAGGGCACCGAACACTGAAGCTTTCTTT
CDR3: CASSLDRAPNTEAFF

J: TRBJ2-2
V: TRBV6-2/TRBV6-3
D: TRBD1
size: NA
DNA: TGTGCCAGCAGTACGGTGGACAGGGGCACCGGGGAGCTGTTTTTT
CDR3: CASSTVDRGTGELFF

J: TRBJ1-5
V: TRBV7-2
D: NA
size: few
DNA: TGTGCCAGCAGCTTAAGTGGCCCTAGCAATCAGCCCCAGCATTTT
CDR3: CASSLSGPSNQPQHF

J: TRBJ2-2
V: TRBV5-5
D: TRBD1
size: NA
DNA: TGTGCCAGCCTCGGACAGGGGACTCCCTTTAACACCGGGGAGCTGTTTTTT
CDR3: CASLGQGTPFNTGELFF

J: TRBJ1-6
V: TRBV6-5
D: NA
size: NA
DNA: TGTGCCAGCAGTAGGGGCAGAAATTCACCCCTCCACTTT
CDR3: CASSRGRNSPLHF

J: TRBJ2-1
V: TRBV4-1
D: TRBD2
size: NA
DNA: TGCGCCAGCAGCCAAGATCGGGGTAGCGGGGGGGCAGCCTACAATGAGCAGTTCTTC
CDR3: CASSQDRGSGGAAYNEQFF

J: TRBJ2-1
V: TRBV2
D: TRBD2
size: NA
DNA: TGTGCCAGCAGTGAGCGCGGGGGGGCTTACAATGAGCAGTTCTTC
CDR3: CASSERGGAYNEQFF

J: TRBJ1-2
V: TRBV4-3
D: TRBD1
size: NA
DNA: TGCGCCAGCAGCCAAGCCGGGACAGGGGGCCCCACCTATGGCTACACCTTC
CDR3: CASSQAGTGGPTYGYTF

J: TRBJ1-5
V: TRBV4-2
D: TRBD1
size: NA
DNA: TGTGCCAGCAGCCAAGGCGGGTGGGGACAGGGCGTCAATCAGCCCCAGCATTTT
CDR3: CASSQGGWGQGVNQPQHF

J: TRBJ2-2
V: TRBV7-3
D: NA
size: NA
DNA: TGTGCCAGCAGCCTCTCGACAGGTACCGGGGAGCTGTTTTTT
CDR3: CASSLSTGTGELFF

J: TRBJ2-7
V: TRBV10-3
D: TRBD1
size: NA
DNA: TGTGCCATCAGTGACCCCGGGACAGATACCTCCTACGAGCAGTACTTC
CDR3: CAISDPGTDTSYEQYF

J: TRBJ1-2
V: TRBV5-1
D: NA
size: NA
DNA: TGCGCCAGCAGCTTGGCGGCCGGGGGTGGCTACACCTTC
CDR3: CASSLAAGGGYTF

J: TRBJ1-1
V: TRBV27
D: NA
size: few
DNA: TGTGCCAGCAGTCGCGGGGGGGCTGAAGCTTTCTTT
CDR3: CASSRGGAEAFF

J: TRBJ1-3
V: TRBV5-4
D: TRBD1
size: NA
DNA: TGTGCCAGCAGCCTCGGGACAGGGGCTGGAAACACCATATATTTT
CDR3: CASSLGTGAGNTIYF

J: TRBJ1-5
V: TRBV7-3
D: NA
size: NA
DNA: TGTGCCAGCAGCTCGCAGGGTGGGCTCAATCAGCCCCAGCATTTT
CDR3: CASSSQGGLNQPQHF

J: TRBJ2-5
V: TRBV7-8
D: NA
size: NA
DNA: TGTGCCAGCAGCTTAGCGCGGGACTTTGAGCCAAAAGAGACCCAGTACTTC
CDR3: CASSLARDFEPKETQYF

J: TRBJ1-1
V: TRBV2
D: NA
size: few
DNA: TGTGCCAGCAGTCCCGGGGGGAACACTGAAGCTTTCTTT
CDR3: CASSPGGNTEAFF